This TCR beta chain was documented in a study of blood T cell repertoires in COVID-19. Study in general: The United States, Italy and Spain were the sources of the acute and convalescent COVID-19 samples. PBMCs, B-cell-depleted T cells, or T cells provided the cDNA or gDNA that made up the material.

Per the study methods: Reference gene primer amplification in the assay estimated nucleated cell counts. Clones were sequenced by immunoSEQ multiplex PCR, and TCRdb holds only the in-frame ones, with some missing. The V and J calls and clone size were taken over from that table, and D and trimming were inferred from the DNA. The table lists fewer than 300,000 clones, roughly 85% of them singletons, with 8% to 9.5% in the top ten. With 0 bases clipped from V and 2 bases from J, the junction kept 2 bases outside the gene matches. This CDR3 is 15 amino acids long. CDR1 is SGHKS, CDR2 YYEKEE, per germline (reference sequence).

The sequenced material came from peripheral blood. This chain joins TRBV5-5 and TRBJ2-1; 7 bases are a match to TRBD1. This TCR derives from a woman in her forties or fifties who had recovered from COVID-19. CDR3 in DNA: TGTGCCAGCAGCTTGGGGCAGGGGGCCTACAATGAGCAGTTCTTC. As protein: CASSLGQGAYNEQFF.